This TCR beta chain was sequenced for a study of neurological immune-mediated disorders. TCRdb called the 5' RACE reads again in MiXCR, with one record for every CDR3 protein. The sample has more than 40,000 distinct CDR3 sequences, about 14% seen once. Trimming removed 6 bases from V and 8 bases from J, with 16 bases in between. The germline V gene has CDR1 MNHEY and CDR2 SVGAGI. CDR3 length equals 13 residues. This clonotype was observed at least ten times. This chain connects TRBV6-5 to TRBJ1-2, with D possibly matching TRBD1 (5 bases). The receptor's source is a woman between 55 and 75 years old with HTLV-1-associated myelopathy (HAM/TSP). Material: CD4+ T cells from blood. Here the CDR3 reads CASRQGVQKGYTF. The CDR3 coding sequence is TGTGCCAGCAGGCAGGGAGTTCAGAAGGGCTACACCTTC.